These 14 T cell receptor beta chains share one sample of origin, sequenced in a study of cytomegalovirus exposure and HLA in healthy donors. Vbeta (60) and Jbeta (13) primers were used in the PCR. Profiling relied on immunoSEQ multiplex PCR, and the TCRdb table lists in-frame clones only, not all of them. The sample holds over 150,000 clones, more than 80% seen once. The sample was PBMCs. Receptors originate from a young man in good health and CMV-seronegative.

This chain connects TRBV5-4 to TRBJ2-1, with 12 bases fitting TRBD1. The J segment lost 7 bases and the V segment lost 0 bases, leaving 11 bases of the junction unmatched. Germline CDR1 is SGHNT and CDR2 is YYREEE (reference sequence). This CDR3 spans 18 amino acids. Here the CDR3 reads CASSLGRQGTGGLNEQFF. Written as DNA, the CDR3 is TGTGCCAGCAGCTTGGGCAGGCAGGGGACAGGGGGCTTAAATGAGCAGTTCTTC.

The chain joins TRBV19 to TRBJ2-1; possible D gene TRBD2, 5 bases. CDR1 and CDR2 from the germline V gene are LNHDA and SQIVND (reference sequence). V lost 5 bases and J lost 7, with 12 bases in between. The CDR3 is made up of 13 amino acids. This CDR3 is CASSLLSGNEQFF. The CDR3 nucleotides read TGTGCCAGTAGTCTCTTATCGGGAAATGAGCAGTTCTTC. Using reference TRBV19 and TRBJ2-1 for the parts outside the CDR3, the full variable domain is DGGITQSPKYLFRKEGQNVTLSCEQNLNHDAMYWYRQDPGQGLRLIYYSQIVNDFQKGDIAEGYSVSREKKESFPLTVTSAQKNPTAFYLCASSLLSGNEQFFGPGTRLTVL.

The chain couples TRBV9 to TRBJ2-1; 9 bases agree with TRBD2. Germline V gene sequence: CDR1 SGDLS, CDR2 YYNGEE. The CDR3 loop spans 19 amino acids. With 3 bases clipped from V and 0 bases from J, the junction kept 13 bases outside the gene matches. The CDR3 sequence: CASSATGLALPSSYNEQFF. CDR3 bases: TGTGCCAGCAGCGCGACGGGACTAGCCCTACCCTCCTCCTACAATGAGCAGTTCTTC.

This chain uses TRBV5-1 with TRBJ2-2, with 7 bases aligning to TRBD2. Germline CDR1 reads SGHRS; CDR2 reads YFSETQ. The CDR3 spans 16 residues. The V segment lost 6 bases and the J segment 0 bases; nucleotides outside the gene matches: 8. The CDR3: CASNLRAGSNTGELFF. CDR3 DNA sequence: TGCGCCAGCAACCTTAGAGCGGGATCGAACACCGGGGAGCTGTTTTTT.

The chain uses TRBV6-5 and TRBJ1-3, with TRBD1 matching over 9 bases. The CDR3 extends over 15 amino acids. Germline CDR1 reads MNHEY; CDR2 reads SVGAGI. Trimming removed 5 bases from V and 1 base from J; junction bases left unmatched: 3. The CDR3 sequence: CASSGTGFSGNTIYF. CDR3 nucleotides: TGTGCCAGCAGTGGGACAGGGTTTTCTGGAAACACCATATATTTT.

V is TRBV27 and J is TRBJ2-6, with D maybe TRBD2 (6 bases). Germline V lookup: CDR1 MNHEY, CDR2 SMNVEV (reference sequence). V shed 4 bases and J shed 2 bases, with 9 bases lying between them. The CDR3 length is 15 residues. The CDR3 loop is CASSSEGTGANVLTF. CDR3 sequence (DNA): TGTGCCAGCAGTTCGGAGGGAACTGGGGCCAACGTCCTGACTTTC. Filled out from reference TRBV27 and TRBJ2-6, the complete variable domain reads EAQVTQNPRYLITVTGKKLTVTCSQNMNHEYMSWYRQDPGLGLRQIYYSMNVEVTDKGDVPEGYKVSRKEKRNFPLILESPSPNQTSLYFCASSSEGTGANVLTFGAGSRLTVL.

The rearrangement links TRBV7-9 to TRBJ1-2, with 8 bases that match TRBD1. Germline CDR1 SEHNR, CDR2 FQNEAQ (reference sequence). The length of the CDR3 is 14 residues. J lost 7 bases, V lost 6 bases, and 10 bases had no gene match. The CDR3 nucleotides read TGTGCCAGCAGGGCCTTCAGGGGGCGGGGTGGCTACACCTTC. Encoded protein: CASRAFRGRGGYTF.

The chain recombines TRBV4-2 with TRBJ1-2; D is unresolved. The V gene's germline CDR1 is LGHNA and CDR2 YNFKEQ. There are 16 residues in the CDR3. The ends were cut back, 0 bases at V and 7 bases at J, with 18 bases in the middle. The CDR3 reads CASSQEMIQTFLGYTF. CDR3 nucleotide sequence: TGTGCCAGCAGCCAAGAGATGATACAGACCTTCCTTGGCTACACCTTC.

The chain is built from TRBV23-1 and TRBJ2-1, with D perhaps TRBD1 (5 bases). TRBV23-1 is filed as an ORF, its function uncertain. The germline V and J ends were trimmed by 2 bases and 3 bases, with 14 bases remaining between them. The CDR3 covers 16 residues. Here the CDR3 DNA reads TGCGCCAGCAGTCAAGTCAGGGCCCCCCTCTACAATGAGCAGTTCTTC. Protein: CASSQVRAPLYNEQFF.

The chain joins TRBV10-1 to TRBJ1-3, with 8 bases fitting TRBD1. The V gene end was trimmed by 4 bases and the J gene end by 0 bases; junction bases not matched to a gene: 5. The CDR3 runs to 16 residues. CDR1 and CDR2 from the germline V gene are WNHNN and SYGVQD (reference sequence). The CDR3 DNA is TGCGCCAGCAGTGCCGGGACAGGCGGCTCTGGAAACACCATATATTTT. It codes for CASSAGTGGSGNTIYF.

This sequence joins TRBV7-9 and TRBJ2-2, with D possibly matching TRBD1 (6 bases). CDR3 length equals 14 residues. The germline V gene encodes CDR1 SEHNR and CDR2 FQNEAQ (reference sequence). With 5 bases removed from V and 7 bases from J, the gap between germline ends came to 14 bases. CDR3 coding DNA: TGTGCCAGCAGCCCCCCGACAGGAAACGGGGAGCTGTTTTTT. This translates into CASSPPTGNGELFF.

V is TRBV28 and J is TRBJ2-7; 11 bases fit TRBD2. Germline values: CDR1 MDHEN, CDR2 SYDVKM. J was trimmed by 3 bases and V by 6 bases; bases with no gene match: 7. CDR3 length: 15 residues. In DNA form, the CDR3 reads TGTGCCAGCAGCCAGCAAACTAGCGGGAGCTACGAGCAGTACTTC. Translation: CASSQQTSGSYEQYF.

This sequence joins TRBV4-2 and TRBJ2-7; 11 bases agree with TRBD2. The CDR3 length is 22 residues. Germline trimming cut 4 bases from V and 0 bases from J; bases unmatched to any gene: 23. In germline, CDR1 is LGHNA, CDR2 YNFKEQ. CDR3 sequence: CASSPDRTVSLAGGIHSYEQYF. Written as DNA, the CDR3 is TGTGCCAGCAGCCCGGACAGGACAGTAAGTCTAGCGGGAGGAATACACTCCTACGAGCAGTACTTC.

V usage is TRBV9 and J usage is TRBJ1-3; D perhaps matches TRBD1 (6 bases). Deletions cut 3 bases from V and 0 bases from J, with 16 bases between. The CDR3 has 17 amino acids. Germline V gene data show CDR1 as SGDLS and CDR2 as YYNGEE. The CDR3 reads CASSGLGHRTSGNTIYF. CDR3 DNA: TGTGCCAGCAGCGGGCTGGGACACCGCACCTCTGGAAACACCATATATTTT.